The entry below gives a single TCR beta chain sequence along with its context. Trimming at V came to 7 bases and at J to 2 bases, leaving 8 bases not matched to a gene. Germline CDR1 and CDR2: SGHTA and FQGNSA. The CDR3 is 17 amino acids. Primers included in the PCR were 60 Vbeta and 13 Jbeta primers. Profiled with immunoSEQ multiplex PCR; TCRdb holds only in-frame clones, not every one. The table records about 140,000 clones, around 80% of them present only once. The record originates from a study of cytomegalovirus exposure and HLA in healthy donors. The sample comprised PBMCs. The clonotype comes from a man aged 30 to 45 in good health. The V call is TRBV7-2, the J call TRBJ2-7; 16 bases agree with TRBD2. CDR3 sequence (DNA): TGTGCCAGCACCGAGGGACTAGCGGGAGGGTCCACCTACGAGCAGTACTTC. Its translation is CASTEGLAGGSTYEQYF. Using reference TRBV7-2 and TRBJ2-7 for the parts outside the CDR3, the full variable domain is GAGVSQSPSNKVTEKGKDVELRCDPISGHTALYWYRQSLGQGLEFLIYFQGNSAPDKSGLPSDRFSAERTGGSVSTLTIQRTQQEDSAVYLCASTEGLAGGSTYEQYFGPGTRLTVT.